This is a list of T cell receptor beta chains from one sample in a study of blood T cell repertoires in COVID-19. Libraries were prepared by immunoSEQ multiplex PCR; TCRdb keeps only in-frame clonotypes and omits some of them. In the table there are about 130,000 clones, around nine tenths of which are singletons. The specimen was peripheral blood. These receptors came from a woman in her 70s with COVID-19, enrolled during active disease. Each CDR3 is given without its conserved first and last residue. D genes are given only for firm matches. Size tells how often a clone was seen (once, few, many) or the class of an expanded clone, and some rows leave it out.

J gene	D gene	clone size	V gene	CDR3 protein
TRBJ2-7	.	once	TRBV15	ATSREEGPYEQY
TRBJ2-5	TRBD2	.	TRBV6-2/TRBV6-3	ASSFPLFRLAGYQETQY
TRBJ2-1	.	.	TRBV2	ASSESDSRVGGEQF
TRBJ2-2	TRBD1	few	TRBV30	AWRHGTGGSGYPGELF
TRBJ1-1	TRBD1	few	TRBV23-1	ASSQSVQGGTEAF
TRBJ1-3	.	once	TRBV11-2	ASSLRVFSSGNTIY
TRBJ2-5	.	.	TRBV4-1	ASSQAFYQGIRETQY
TRBJ2-7	TRBD1	.	TRBV29-1	SAPGQGLSEQY
TRBJ1-1	.	.	TRBV9	ASSVTGQNTEAF
TRBJ1-1	.	.	TRBV10-3	AIRADYTEAF
TRBJ2-5	TRBD2	.	TRBV10-3	AISESTLVVRGAPFQETQY
TRBJ2-7	.	few	TRBV20-1	SAGRRDEQY
TRBJ2-7	TRBD1	.	TRBV29-1	SVEDRATSYEQY
TRBJ2-1	.	.	TRBV3-1/TRBV3-2	ASSQDKGVWNEQF
TRBJ2-1	TRBD1	.	TRBV5-4	ASSLSGQLFNEQF
TRBJ1-4	.	once	TRBV19	ASSPLAGGGGEKLF
TRBJ1-6	.	.	TRBV21-1	ASSTRPGDNSPLH
TRBJ2-3	TRBD2	.	TRBV7-6	ASSNQRSSGDYTQY
TRBJ2-1	.	.	TRBV10-3	AISEQGSYEQF
TRBJ1-2	.	.	TRBV5-6	ASSLVVGQGYT
TRBJ2-2	TRBD1	.	TRBV10-1	ASSESTDRVCGNTGELF
TRBJ1-2	TRBD1	.	TRBV7-9	ASSGGRGKDYDYGYT
TRBJ2-3	.	once	TRBV11-3	ASSLTAGTDTQY
TRBJ2-2	.	.	TRBV30	ACPRTDNTGELF
TRBJ2-7	TRBD1	.	TRBV5-1	ASSPQGANEQY
TRBJ2-1	.	.	TRBV12-3/TRBV12-4	ASRWTSGNEQF
TRBJ1-6	TRBD1	once	TRBV7-9	AGTGENSPLH
TRBJ1-1	TRBD1	.	TRBV2	ASRPRRGLSTEAF
TRBJ1-4	.	few	TRBV24-1	ATSDRRTRDEKLF
TRBJ1-1	TRBD1	once	TRBV7-6	ASSSPGQGNLNTEAF
TRBJ2-5	TRBD1	few	TRBV2	ASSEDRGRETQY
TRBJ1-1	.	once	TRBV27	ASSLDGRTEAF
TRBJ2-1	.	.	TRBV4-1	ASSQITLGHNHEQF
TRBJ1-1	TRBD1	once	TRBV9	ASSVDRGTEAF
TRBJ1-1	.	.	TRBV6-5	ASSYQGRSF